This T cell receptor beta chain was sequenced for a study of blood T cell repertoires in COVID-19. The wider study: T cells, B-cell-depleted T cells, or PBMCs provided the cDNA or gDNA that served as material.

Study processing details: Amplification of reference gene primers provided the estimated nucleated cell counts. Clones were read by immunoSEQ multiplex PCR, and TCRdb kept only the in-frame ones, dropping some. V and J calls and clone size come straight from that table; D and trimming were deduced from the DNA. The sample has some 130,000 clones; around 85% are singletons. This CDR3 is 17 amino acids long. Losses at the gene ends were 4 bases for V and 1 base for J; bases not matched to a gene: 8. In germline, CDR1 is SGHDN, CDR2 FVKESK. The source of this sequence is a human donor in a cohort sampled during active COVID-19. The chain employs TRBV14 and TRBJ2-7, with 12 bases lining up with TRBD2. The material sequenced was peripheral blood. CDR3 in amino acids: CASSPGTSGRLSYEQYF. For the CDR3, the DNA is TGTGCCAGCAGCCCGGGGACTAGCGGGCGACTATCCTACGAGCAGTACTTC.